This T cell receptor (beta chain) stems from a study of graft-versus-host responses after intestinal transplantation. Overall study findings and caveats: Patients who carried graft-donor T cell macrochimerism also had high graft-versus-host to host-versus-graft clonal ratios in their allografts.

This clone appeared a single time. What it recognizes is unknown. Produced via immunoSEQ multiplex PCR; TCRdb's table is partial and in-frame only. Here the sample spans 90,000 to 100,000 clones, around nine tenths being singletons. CDR1 is MNHEY and CDR2 is SMNVEV in the germline V gene (reference sequence). There are 12 residues in the CDR3. The receptor's source is a human donor who received an intestinal transplant. V and J are TRBV27 and TRBJ2-5; D perhaps matches TRBD1 (7 bases). The closer fit of TRBJ2-7 to the DNA end suggests the J call may be wrong. Sequenced material: unstimulated CD8+ T cells sorted from spleen or lymph node cells, taken before intestinal transplant. CDR3 nucleotide sequence: TGTGCCACGCGGGACAGAGCCTACGAGCAGTACTTC. Its protein product is CATRDRAYEQYF.